This record concerns one T cell receptor beta chain sequence. Its antigen is not identified. This record belongs to a study of blood T cells in healthy people across ages. The study recruited healthy Caucasian donors from Russia who were aged roughly 6 to 100. General study points: The percentage of naive T cells correlated strongly with TCR beta diversity. Per million T cells, TCR beta diversity dropped roughly linearly as age increased.

Germline V gives CDR1 SGHTA, CDR2 FQGNSA. Trimming stripped 5 bases from V and 0 bases from J, with 13 bases between. CDR3 length: 16 residues. For the second PCR, which ran for about 6 to 11 cycles, a sample-barcoded 5' primer and a J-beta primer mix were used. Every cDNA molecule carried a tag from a template-switch adaptor bearing 12 random nucleotides. TCRdb reprocessed the 5' RACE reads via MiXCR and lists one record per CDR3 protein. The sample shows hundreds of thousands of distinct CDR3 sequences, roughly 44% of them seen only once. The V call is TRBV7-2, the J call TRBJ1-4; TRBD1 might be the D (5 bases). The specimen was blood. The receptor comes from a man aged 55 to 70 in good health. The CDR3 bases are TGTGCCAGCAGCCGCTGGGGCTCTGCAACTAATGAAAAACTGTTTTTT. Encoded protein: CASSRWGSATNEKLFF.